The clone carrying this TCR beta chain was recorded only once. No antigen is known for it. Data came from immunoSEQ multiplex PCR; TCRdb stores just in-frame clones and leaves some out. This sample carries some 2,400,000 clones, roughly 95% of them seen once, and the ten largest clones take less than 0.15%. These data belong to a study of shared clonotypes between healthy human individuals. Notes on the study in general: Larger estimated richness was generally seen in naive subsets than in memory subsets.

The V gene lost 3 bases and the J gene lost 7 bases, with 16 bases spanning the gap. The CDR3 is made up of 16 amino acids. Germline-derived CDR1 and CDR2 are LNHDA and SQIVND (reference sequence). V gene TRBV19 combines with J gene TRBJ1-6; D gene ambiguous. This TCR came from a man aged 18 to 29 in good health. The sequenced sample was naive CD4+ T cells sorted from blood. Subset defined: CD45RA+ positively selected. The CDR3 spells CASSIGKGTKNSPLHF. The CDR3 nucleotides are TGTGCCAGTAGTATTGGTAAGGGTACGAAGAATTCACCCCTCCACTTT.